The 28 T cell receptor beta chains below come from one sample, sequenced in a study of identifying expanded T cells in peripheral blood. Here immunoSEQ multiplex PCR was the method, and the copy in TCRdb shows in-frame clones only, minus some. The sample includes about 94,000 clones, roughly 87% seen only once; the top ten take approximately 5%. Material: blood. Every receptor here comes from a person between 18 and 75 years old in good health.

The chain links TRBV7-9 to TRBJ2-7; 8 bases align to TRBD1. Germline CDR1 is SEHNR and CDR2 is FQNEAQ (reference sequence). The CDR3 extends over 16 amino acids. Trimming at V came to 5 bases and at J to 4 bases, leaving 13 bases not matched to a gene. The CDR3: CASSAQGVFSGYEQYF. The CDR3 nucleotides are TGTGCCAGCAGCGCACAGGGGGTATTTAGCGGATACGAGCAGTACTTC.

V usage is TRBV6-5 and J usage is TRBJ1-1; perhaps TRBD1 as D (5 bases). CDR1 and CDR2 from the germline V gene are MNHEY and SVGAGI. The CDR3 totals 15 residues. V was pared by 0 bases and J by 1 base, with 9 bases between. The CDR3 sequence is CASSYSGTANTEAFF. CDR3 DNA: TGTGCCAGCAGTTACTCCGGGACGGCGAACACTGAAGCTTTCTTT.

The sample holds a few counts of this clone. The chain couples TRBV21-1 to TRBJ1-5; TRBD1 is taken as the D call from the table, unchecked against the DNA. TRBV21-1 is recorded as a pseudogene. This CDR3 is 14 amino acids long. CDR3 sequence (DNA): TGTGCCAGCAGCAAGGGACAGGGTGATCAGCCCCAGCATTTT. As protein: CASSKGQGDQPQHF.

The table lists this clone with a count of one. This CDR3 reads CASSLGSNYGYTF. The CDR3, as DNA: TGCGCCAGCAGCTTGGGCAGCAACTATGGCTACACCTTC. V is TRBV5-1 and J is TRBJ1-2; D is undetermined. The CDR3 loop spans 13 amino acids. Germline values: CDR1 SGHRS, CDR2 YFSETQ. The V end was cut by 0 bases, the J end by 2 bases, with 5 bases between.

J is TRBJ2-2 and V is TRBV7-6; TRBD2 matches 7 bases. This CDR3 contains 14 residues. Germline CDR1 is SGHVS and CDR2 is FNYEAQ. Trimming cost V 3 bases and J 7 bases; bases outside gene matches: 5. The CDR3 here is CASSFHGGNGELFF. CDR3 coding DNA: TGTGCCAGCAGCTTCCACGGGGGGAACGGGGAGCTGTTTTTT.

This clone was recorded only once. Written as DNA, the CDR3 is TGTGCCAGCAGCTCCAAAACAGGGTATAACACCGGGGAGCTGTTTTTT. Protein sequence: CASSSKTGYNTGELFF. This chain joins TRBV7-3 and TRBJ2-2; D is possibly TRBD1 (6 bases). V lost 4 bases to trimming and J lost 2 bases, with 14 bases between them. In germline, CDR1 is SGHTA, CDR2 FQGTGA. CDR3 length equals 16 residues.

The rearrangement links TRBV19 to TRBJ2-7, with 7 bases matching TRBD2. Germline assignment: CDR1 LNHDA and CDR2 SQIVND (reference sequence). J was trimmed by 3 bases and V by 5 bases; bases with no gene match: 10. CDR3 length: 15 amino acids. This chain's CDR3 is CASSPRAGDRYEQYF. CDR3 in DNA: TGTGCCAGTAGTCCGAGGGCGGGAGACCGCTACGAGCAGTACTTC.

The chain has TRBV5-1 and TRBJ2-2; possibly TRBD1 for D (5 bases). There are 14 residues in the CDR3. Germline values: CDR1 SGHRS, CDR2 YFSETQ. The V and J ends lost 4 bases and 4 bases respectively, with 11 bases between them. The CDR3: CASSIQGATGELFF. The CDR3 DNA is TGCGCCAGCAGCATCCAGGGTGCCACCGGGGAGCTGTTTTTT.

With respect to this clone: One end of the junction fails to match germline, which may point to a read error. The rearrangement uses TRBV18 and TRBJ1-1, with a weak D call TRBD1 (6 bases). From germline, CDR1 is KGHSH and CDR2 LQKENI. The CDR3 is 14 amino acids. The CDR3 nucleotides read TGTGCCAGCGCACCGAAGACAGGGAACACTGAAGCTTTCTTT. Residues: CASAPKTGNTEAFF.

The chain joins TRBV4-1 to TRBJ1-1, with D perhaps TRBD1 (5 bases). In germline, CDR1 is MGHRA, CDR2 YSYEKL. The CDR3 runs to 17 residues. V was cut by 1 base and J by 5 bases, with 20 bases left in between. CDR3 amino acids: CASSQVPQQEGWTEAFF. Written as DNA, the CDR3 is TGCGCCAGCAGCCAAGTTCCTCAACAGGAAGGTTGGACTGAAGCTTTCTTT.

The chain carries TRBV7-9 and TRBJ2-1, with D possibly being TRBD2 (6 bases). The CDR3 runs to 14 residues. The V gene lost 0 bases and the J gene lost 5 bases, with 8 bases spanning the gap. Germline CDR1 SEHNR, CDR2 FQNEAQ (reference sequence). CDR3 loop: CASSLAGGHNEQFF. CDR3 nucleotide sequence: TGTGCCAGCAGCTTAGCGGGAGGACACAATGAGCAGTTCTTC.

V and J are TRBV28 and TRBJ2-6; no reliable D call. CDR1 is MDHEN and CDR2 is SYDVKM in the germline V gene. V was cut by 8 bases and J by 0 bases, with 11 bases left in between. The CDR3 length is 15 residues. Here the CDR3 reads CASRTHNSGANVLTF. DNA of the CDR3: TGTGCCAGCCGAACTCATAACTCTGGGGCCAACGTCCTGACTTTC.

J is TRBJ1-2 and V is TRBV7-4; 12 bases align to TRBD1. This CDR3 region has 17 residues. Germline trimming cut 5 bases from V and 4 bases from J; bases unmatched to any gene: 11. Per germline, CDR1 SGHVT and CDR2 SQSDAQ. CDR3 nucleotide sequence: TGTGCCAGCAGCACCCCGGGACAGGGGGCGCTCGGCTATGGCTACACCTTC. Translated: CASSTPGQGALGYGYTF.

J is TRBJ2-1 and V is TRBV7-9; D remains unclear. Trimming removed 5 bases at V and 5 bases at J, with 4 bases between. This CDR3 is 11 amino acids long. CDR1 and CDR2 (germline): SEHNR, FQNEAQ (reference sequence). DNA for the CDR3: TGTGCCAGCAGCACGCACAATGAGCAGTTCTTC. Translating it yields CASSTHNEQFF.

This chain uses TRBV14 with TRBJ2-3; 8 bases align to TRBD2. The V gene's germline CDR1 is SGHDN and CDR2 FVKESK. Trimming took 3 bases from V and 1 from J; bases not matched to a gene: 3. The CDR3 consists of 15 residues. Written as DNA, the CDR3 is TGTGCCAGCAGCCAGTATAGCGGGGGCACAGATACGCAGTATTTT. Translation gives CASSQYSGGTDTQYF. Based on the CDR3 plus reference TRBV14 and TRBJ2-3, the full variable domain is EAGVTQFPSHSVIEKGQTVTLRCDPISGHDNLYWYRRVMGKEIKFLLHFVKESKQDESGMPNNRFLAERTGGTYSTLKVQPAELEDSGVYFCASSQYSGGTDTQYFGPGTRLTVL.

V gene TRBV4-3 combines with J gene TRBJ1-1; TRBD1 is a possible D gene (6 bases). Germline values: CDR1 LGHNA, CDR2 YSLEER. Trimming stripped 0 bases from V and 0 bases from J, with 8 bases between. CDR3 length equals 15 residues. For the CDR3, the DNA is TGCGCCAGCAGCCAAGAGCCAGGGGTGAACACTGAAGCTTTCTTT. Protein sequence: CASSQEPGVNTEAFF.

This clone was recorded only once. V is TRBV7-9 and J is TRBJ1-1; D call uncertain. The CDR3 length is 14 residues. Germline CDR1 is SEHNR and CDR2 is FQNEAQ (reference sequence). V was clipped by 1 base and J by 0 bases, with 6 bases between them. CDR3 sequence (DNA): TGTGCCAGCAGCTTAGTGCGGTTGAACACTGAAGCTTTCTTT. This gives the protein CASSLVRLNTEAFF.

As regards this clone: A junction end diverges from the germline sequence, so it may reflect a read error. The chain uses TRBV5-1 and TRBJ2-1, with 8 bases matching TRBD2. Germline loops: CDR1 SGHRS, CDR2 YFSETQ. This CDR3 has 13 amino acids. Here the CDR3 reads CASSPGGSGGFVF. The CDR3 DNA reads as TGCGCCAGCAGCCCCGGAGGGAGCGGGGGATTTGTCTTC.

This chain joins TRBV10-3 and TRBJ1-5, with 12 bases that match TRBD1. The CDR3 length is 14 residues. Germline V lookup: CDR1 ENHRY, CDR2 SYGVKD. V shed 8 bases, J shed 4 bases, and the junction held 3 bases outside the gene matches. The CDR3 DNA sequence: TGTGCCATCGGGACAGGGGGCGTTAATCAGCCCCAGCATTTT. Its translation is CAIGTGGVNQPQHF.

The chain carries TRBV7-2 and TRBJ2-1; 8 bases match TRBD2. The CDR3 runs 16 residues. The germline CDR1 and CDR2 sequences are SGHTA and FQGNSA. Trimming took 3 bases from V and 2 from J; bases not matched to a gene: 6. In DNA form, the CDR3 reads TGTGCCAGCAGCTTTAAGCGGGAGAGGACCTACAATGAGCAGTTCTTC. It is translated as CASSFKRERTYNEQFF.

This clone has a single count. The chain combines TRBV10-3 with TRBJ1-2; possibly TRBD1 for D (5 bases). The V gene's germline CDR1 is ENHRY and CDR2 SYGVKD. The length of the CDR3 is 14 residues. V was pared by 0 bases and J by 6 bases, with 11 bases between. The CDR3 region is CAISESVGVDGYTF. In DNA, the CDR3 is TGTGCCATCAGTGAGTCGGTAGGGGTGGATGGCTACACCTTC.

The chain couples TRBV21-1 to TRBJ1-1; the table's D gene call, TRBD1, was not cross checked with the DNA. TRBV21-1 is tagged as a pseudogene. CDR3 length equals 15 residues. The CDR3 region has the DNA TGTGCCAGCAACCCACCTCAGGGGAAAGGCACTGAAGCTTTCTTT. Its protein product is CASNPPQGKGTEAFF.

The J gene is TRBJ2-5, the V gene TRBV7-2; a possible D gene is TRBD1 (6 bases). The CDR3 contains 17 residues. CDR1 is SGHTA, CDR2 FQGNSA, per germline. Trimming stripped 3 bases from V and 3 bases from J, with 20 bases between. The CDR3 nucleotides are TGTGCCAGCAGCTTTCCAACAGGGTGGAGAGTGGAAGAGACCCAGTACTTC. It codes for CASSFPTGWRVEETQYF.

The gene calls are TRBV29-1 and TRBJ2-7; 7 nucleotides line up with TRBD1. Looked up from germline, CDR1 is SQVTM and CDR2 is ANQGSEA. This CDR3 region has 13 residues. Germline trimming cut 6 bases from V and 2 bases from J; bases unmatched to any gene: 7. The CDR3 spells CSVGRDSAYEQYF. Here the CDR3 DNA reads TGCAGCGTGGGACGGGACAGCGCCTACGAGCAGTACTTC.

CDR3: CASGTEVWTGVGGYTF. The DNA for the CDR3 is TGTGCCAGCGGAACTGAGGTGTGGACAGGGGTTGGGGGCTACACCTTC. The chain is built from TRBV10-3 and TRBJ1-2, with 9 nucleotides matching TRBD1. Germline V gene data show CDR1 as ENHRY and CDR2 as SYGVKD. With V trimmed by 10 bases and J by 8 bases, 20 bases remained unmatched. The CDR3 is 16 amino acids.

The genes are TRBV18 and TRBJ1-3; 9 nucleotides agree with TRBD1. This CDR3 has 15 residues. The germline CDR1 and CDR2 sequences are KGHSH and LQKENI. Losses at the gene ends were 3 bases for V and 4 bases for J; bases not matched to a gene: 4. CDR3 protein: CASSPGTGRGNTIYF. The CDR3 DNA follows: TGTGCCAGCTCACCCGGGACAGGGCGAGGAAACACCATATATTTT.

The rearrangement joins TRBV25-1 to TRBJ2-3; D is possibly TRBD2 (5 bases). This CDR3 comprises 14 residues. Between the trimmed V and J ends, which lost 5 bases and 4 bases, there was a span of 13 bases. The germline V gene encodes CDR1 MGHDK and CDR2 SYGVNS. The CDR3 coding sequence is TGTGCCAGCAGTCGGTGGGAGATCGCAGATACGCAGTATTTT. Protein sequence: CASSRWEIADTQYF.

This clone was counted between two and nine times. The chain links TRBV7-9 to TRBJ2-1, with D perhaps TRBD1 or TRBD2 (6 bases each). The germline V gene has CDR1 SEHNR and CDR2 FQNEAQ (reference sequence). Trimming removed 1 base at V and 9 bases at J, with 13 bases between. This CDR3 contains 14 residues. The CDR3 protein is CASSLGGGFGEQFF. CDR3 DNA sequence: TGTGCCAGCAGCTTAGGAGGGGGGTTCGGTGAGCAGTTCTTC.